Listed below are T cell receptor beta chains from one sample, sequenced in a study of T cells in Graves' hyperthyroidism and ophthalmopathy. TCRdb used MiXCR to reprocess the multiplex PCR reads, holding one entry per CDR3 protein. The data hold around 190,000 distinct CDR3 sequences, with around 16% observed a single time. The sample was blood. These receptors were taken from a woman between 45 and 65 years old with Graves' hyperthyroidism. The CDR3 runs from the conserved cysteine through the conserved F or W. A D gene is named only where the DNA matches it firmly. Not all rows give a size; the values are once, few, many and, for expanded clones, a class.

>TRBJ2-7|TRBD1|.|TRBV9
CASSVATGDRGRSEQYF
TGTGCCAGCAGCGTAGCTACGGGGGACAGGGGCAGGTCCGAGCAGTACTTC
>TRBJ2-1|.|.|TRBV7-3
CASRSPAPEPGNEQFF
TGTGCCAGCAGATCCCCCGCCCCCGAGCCGGGTAATGAGCAGTTCTTC
>TRBJ1-6|.|.|TRBV28
CASTQQNNSPLHF
TGTGCCTCCACCCAACAGAATAATTCACCCCTCCACTTT
>TRBJ2-1|.|few|TRBV5-6
CASSLGQEGRQFF
TGTGCCAGCAGCTTGGGACAGGAGGGGAGACAGTTCTTC
>TRBJ2-3|.|few|TRBV5-1
CASSRSIDTERDTQYF
TGCGCCAGCAGCCGGTCCATAGACACCGAAAGGGATACGCAGTATTTT
>TRBJ2-7|TRBD1|few|TRBV6-9
CASSYLPGTGTFRYEQYF
TGTGCCAGCAGTTACCTACCCGGGACAGGGACATTTAGATACGAGCAGTACTTC
>TRBJ2-3|.|.|TRBV20-1
CSARDWAHRTDTQYF
TGCAGTGCTAGAGATTGGGCTCACCGCACAGATACGCAGTATTTT
>TRBJ1-5|.|few|TRBV6-1
CASRQVGQPQHF
TGTGCCAGCAGGCAAGTGGGTCAGCCCCAGCATTTT
>TRBJ1-2|.|few|TRBV3-1
CASSQSSRDGYTF
TGTGCCAGCAGCCAATCCTCCAGAGATGGCTACACCTTC
>TRBJ2-3|TRBD1|many|TRBV5-1
CASSTGQGGTDTQYF
TGCGCCAGCAGCACGGGACAGGGCGGCACAGATACGCAGTATTTT
>TRBJ2-3|.|many|TRBV18
CASVPVLQGFGTDTQYF
TGTGCCAGCGTCCCGGTACTACAGGGCTTTGGCACAGATACGCAGTATTTT